The next 12 T cell receptor beta chains were all read from a single sample in a study of regulatory T cells in long-lasting Graves disease. Arm-PCR of CDR3 regions and iRepertoire HTBI primers were used to build TCR beta libraries. From the multiplex PCR reads, TCRdb called clonotypes with MiXCR, one entry per CDR3 protein. Of 400,000 to 450,000 distinct CDR3 sequences listed, 20% to 30% were seen once; the top ten hold about 27%. Documented time point: persistent/refractory GD, antithyroid drugs over 5 years with positive TRAb. PBMCs provided the RNA from which the TCR library was made. The sample was peripheral blood mononuclear cells (PBMCs), taken when the disease was refractory, from a patient treated with antithyroid drugs. These receptors all come from a female donor with Graves disease.

This chain connects TRBV20-1 to TRBJ1-1; D might be TRBD1 (5 bases). The CDR3 is 14 residues long. Trimming cost V 0 bases and J 2 bases, with 10 bases left between them. Germline lookup yields CDR1 DFQATT and CDR2 SNEGSKA (reference sequence). The CDR3 spells CSARDRQGNTEAFF. As DNA, the CDR3 is TGCAGTGCTAGAGATAGGCAGGGCAACACTGAAGCTTTCTTT.

This sequence joins TRBV20-1 and TRBJ2-5, with D tentatively TRBD1 (6 bases). The CDR3 loop spans 14 amino acids. V was pared by 6 bases and J by 4 bases, with 18 bases between. Germline V lookup: CDR1 DFQATT, CDR2 SNEGSKA (reference sequence). The CDR3 loop reads CSAQGFVGTETQYF. In DNA form, the CDR3 reads TGCAGTGCCCAGGGGTTTGTAGGAACAGAGACCCAGTACTTC.

V is TRBV14 and J is TRBJ1-2, with no clear D. V lost 4 bases, J lost 6 bases, and 9 bases lay in between. The CDR3 spans 12 residues. In germline, CDR1 is SGHDN, CDR2 FVKESK. The CDR3: CASSPLSHGYTF. DNA for the CDR3: TGTGCCAGCAGCCCCCTTTCCCATGGCTACACCTTC.

This clonotype was picked up many times. The V call is TRBV24-1, the J call TRBJ2-2; TRBD2 agrees at 8 bases. The CDR3 contains 13 residues. Germline V lookup: CDR1 KGHDR, CDR2 SFDVKD. V dropped 8 bases and J dropped 5; count of bases not matched to a gene: 3. The chain's CDR3 is CATTRGGTGELFF. The CDR3 coding sequence is TGTGCCACCACCCGGGGGGGGACCGGGGAGCTGTTTTTT.

The CDR3 here is CASSAKPRGGGEKLFF. The CDR3 coding sequence is TGTGCCAGCAGCGCGAAACCCCGCGGAGGTGGTGAAAAACTGTTTTTT. V and J are TRBV7-6 and TRBJ1-4, with D hard to call. The germline V gene encodes CDR1 SGHVS and CDR2 FNYEAQ. Trimming removed 5 bases at V and 7 bases at J, with 20 bases between. CDR3 length: 16 residues.

This clonotype showed up many times. The chain links TRBV6-2 or TRBV6-3 to TRBJ2-7, with 8 bases matching TRBD2. The CDR3 sequence is 12 residues long. Looked up from germline, CDR1 is MNHEY and CDR2 is SVGEGT. The V and J ends lost 6 bases and 4 bases, in that order; junction bases with no gene match: 2. The CDR3 nucleotides read TGTGCCAGCAGGACTAGCGCATACGAGCAGTACTTC. Residues: CASRTSAYEQYF.

The J gene is TRBJ1-2, the V gene TRBV24-1, with 8 nucleotides matching TRBD1. The germline V gene has CDR1 KGHDR and CDR2 SFDVKD. With 3 bases clipped from V and 8 bases from J, the junction kept 10 bases outside the gene matches. The CDR3 is made up of 15 amino acids. CDR3 region: CATSDEVTGARGYTF. DNA for the CDR3: TGTGCCACCAGTGATGAAGTGACAGGGGCCCGAGGCTACACCTTC.

This clonotype was recorded at least ten times. This chain connects TRBV28 to TRBJ1-4; D uncertain. The CDR3 is 13 amino acids. Germline V CDR1 and CDR2: MDHEN, SYDVKM. V lost 7 bases to trimming and J lost 1 base, with 7 bases between them. The CDR3 coding sequence is TGTGCCAGCAAGGAGGGAACTAATGAAAAACTGTTTTTT. Protein: CASKEGTNEKLFF.

The chain uses TRBV10-3 and TRBJ2-7; 7 bases align to TRBD1. This CDR3 region has 14 residues. V lost 3 bases and J lost 1; bases outside the gene matches: 3. The germline CDR1 and CDR2 sequences are ENHRY and SYGVKD. This CDR3 is CAISDGTVSYEQYF. The CDR3 DNA sequence: TGTGCCATCAGTGACGGGACAGTGTCCTACGAGCAGTACTTC.

This clonotype appeared a few times. This chain links TRBV4-3 with TRBJ1-1; tentatively, D is TRBD1 (5 bases). Germline CDR1 is LGHNA and CDR2 is YSLEER. The V end was cut by 4 bases, the J end by 0 bases, with 12 bases between. The CDR3 totals 15 residues. CDR3 sequence reads: CASSLQGELNTEAFF. As DNA, the CDR3 is TGCGCCAGCAGCCTTCAGGGAGAATTGAACACTGAAGCTTTCTTT.

The sample holds one count of this clonotype. This sequence joins TRBV7-9 and TRBJ2-7; 7 bases agree with TRBD1. This CDR3 has 11 amino acids. Trimming removed 5 bases from V and 10 bases from J; junction bases left unmatched: 5. CDR1 and CDR2 from the germline V gene are SEHNR and FQNEAQ (reference sequence). The CDR3 nucleotides read TGTGCCAGCAGCCCAGACAGGGATCAGTACTTC. This codes for CASSPDRDQYF.

This clonotype occurred a few times. The rearrangement links TRBV7-9 to TRBJ2-7; no reliable D call. Trimming pared 0 bases from V and 5 bases from J, leaving 8 bases between. Germline V gene lookup returns CDR1 SEHNR and CDR2 FQNEAQ (reference sequence). The CDR3 consists of 13 residues. Here the CDR3 reads CASSLALSDEQYF. CDR3 sequence (DNA): TGTGCCAGCAGCTTAGCGCTAAGCGACGAGCAGTACTTC.